Listed below are T cell receptor beta chains from one sample, sequenced in a study of tumor-infiltrating lymphocytes in primary liver carcinoma. MiXCR, run by TCRdb on the multiplex PCR reads, gives a single entry per CDR3 protein. Of about 190,000 distinct CDR3 sequences in the sample, 85% are singletons; the top ten hold roughly 18%. The sequenced sample consisted of tumor tissue from primary liver carcinoma. These receptors were obtained from a man aged 35 to 55 with primary liver carcinoma and hepatitis B virus infection. Each CDR3 is given with its conserved first and last residue. D genes are given only for firm matches. For some rows the clone size is stated as once, few or many, or as a class when expanded; others skip it.

J gene: TRBJ1-1; V gene: TRBV10-2; clone size: NA; D gene: NA; CDR3 protein: CASSETSSMVDLF; CDR3 DNA: TGCGCAAGCAGTGAGACCTCCTCCATGGTGGATCTCTTT
J gene: TRBJ2-5; V gene: TRBV28; clone size: NA; D gene: NA; CDR3 protein: CVSSLVDTETQYF; CDR3 DNA: TGTGTCAGCAGTTTGGTGGACACAGAGACCCAGTACTTC
J gene: TRBJ2-1; V gene: TRBV29-1; clone size: NA; D gene: TRBD2; CDR3 protein: CGVGLAVGFYNEQFF; CDR3 DNA: TGCGGCGTTGGACTAGCGGTAGGATTCTACAATGAGCAGTTCTTC
J gene: TRBJ1-3; V gene: TRBV29-1; clone size: NA; D gene: NA; CDR3 protein: CSVGVTGNNIYF; CDR3 DNA: TGCAGCGTTGGCGTTACGGGAAATAACATATATTTT
J gene: TRBJ1-5; V gene: TRBV12-3/TRBV12-4; clone size: once; D gene: NA; CDR3 protein: CASTRDTAINQPQLF; CDR3 DNA: TGTGCCAGCACGCGGGACACTGCAATAAATCAGCCCCAGCTTTTT
J gene: TRBJ2-3; V gene: TRBV6-1; clone size: NA; D gene: TRBD2; CDR3 protein: CASSDLAGGPDTQYF; CDR3 DNA: TGTGCCAGCAGTGACCTAGCGGGAGGTCCAGATACTCAGTATTTT
J gene: TRBJ2-3; V gene: TRBV11-2; clone size: NA; D gene: NA; CDR3 protein: CASSPRRADTQYF; CDR3 DNA: TGTGCCAGCAGCCCCCGCCGGGCAGATACGCAGTATTTT
J gene: TRBJ2-5; V gene: TRBV4-2; clone size: few; D gene: NA; CDR3 protein: CASSHVHPDIQETQYF; CDR3 DNA: TGTGCCAGTAGCCACGTTCACCCGGACATACAAGAGACCCAGTACTTC
J gene: TRBJ1-1; V gene: TRBV19; clone size: once; D gene: TRBD1; CDR3 protein: CASQGADLNEAFF; CDR3 DNA: TGTGCCAGTCAGGGGGCCGACTTGAATGAAGCTTTCTTT
J gene: TRBJ1-1; V gene: TRBV29-1; clone size: NA; D gene: NA; CDR3 protein: CNVEEGWGMNTEVFF; CDR3 DNA: TGCAACGTTGAAGAGGGGTGGGGAATGAACACTGAAGTTTTCTTT
J gene: TRBJ2-3; V gene: TRBV6-1; clone size: NA; D gene: TRBD2; CDR3 protein: CAIMEQAGVSTDTQYF; CDR3 DNA: TGCGCCATCATGGAACAAGCGGGAGTAAGCACAGATACGCAGTATTTT
J gene: TRBJ1-2; V gene: TRBV7-2; clone size: NA; D gene: NA; CDR3 protein: CASSPGRQINYGYTF; CDR3 DNA: TGTGCCAGCAGCCCCGGGCGACAGATTAACTATGGCTACACCTTC
J gene: TRBJ2-2; V gene: TRBV10-2; clone size: NA; D gene: NA; CDR3 protein: CSSRTLGTGELFF; CDR3 DNA: TGCTCCAGTAGGACCTTAGGGACCGGGGAGCTGTTTTTT
J gene: TRBJ2-1; V gene: TRBV6-5; clone size: NA; D gene: TRBD1; CDR3 protein: CASSDRSGTGLYNELFF; CDR3 DNA: TGTGCCAGCAGTGACCGTTCCGGGACAGGGCTATACAATGAGCTGTTCTTC
J gene: TRBJ2-1; V gene: TRBV12-3/TRBV12-4; clone size: NA; D gene: TRBD2; CDR3 protein: CASNQGLAGSDNEQFF; CDR3 DNA: TGTGCCAGCAATCAAGGACTAGCGGGATCGGACAATGAACAGTTCTTC
J gene: TRBJ2-7; V gene: TRBV11-3; clone size: NA; D gene: NA; CDR3 protein: CASSLDPGIPYEQYF; CDR3 DNA: TGTGCCAGCAGCTTAGATCCAGGGATACCTTACGAGCAGTACTTC
J gene: TRBJ2-7; V gene: TRBV6-6; clone size: NA; D gene: NA; CDR3 protein: CASSLSGGLGYEQYF; CDR3 DNA: TGTGCCAGCAGCCTGTCAGGGGGACTTGGCTACGAACAGTACTTC
J gene: TRBJ2-1; V gene: TRBV12-3/TRBV12-4; clone size: NA; D gene: TRBD2; CDR3 protein: CANLSSGRAGEQFF; CDR3 DNA: TGCGCCAACCTCTCTAGCGGGAGGGCGGGGGAGCAGTTCTTC
J gene: TRBJ1-3; V gene: TRBV12-3/TRBV12-4; clone size: NA; D gene: NA; CDR3 protein: CISSFGNTGTGNIIYF; CDR3 DNA: TGTATCAGCAGTTTTGGGAATACAGGGACCGGAAACATCATATATTTT
J gene: TRBJ2-1; V gene: TRBV30; clone size: few; D gene: NA; CDR3 protein: CAWSVGGGSYNGQFF; CDR3 DNA: TGTGCCTGGAGTGTAGGAGGGGGCTCCTACAATGGGCAGTTCTTC
J gene: TRBJ2-1; V gene: TRBV12-3/TRBV12-4; clone size: once; D gene: NA; CDR3 protein: CVRSPLDLRGQFF; CDR3 DNA: TGTGTCAGGAGTCCCCTCGATCTTCGGGGACAGTTCTTC
J gene: TRBJ2-2; V gene: TRBV19; clone size: NA; D gene: NA; CDR3 protein: CASSISGYTGKLFF; CDR3 DNA: TGTGCCAGTAGTATATCCGGGTATACCGGGAAGCTGTTTTTT
J gene: TRBJ2-7; V gene: TRBV6-1; clone size: NA; D gene: NA; CDR3 protein: CVSDMAYYEQYF; CDR3 DNA: TGTGTCAGCGATATGGCATACTACGAGCAGTATTTC
J gene: TRBJ1-5; V gene: TRBV29-1; clone size: NA; D gene: NA; CDR3 protein: CSVVQGGQPQHF; CDR3 DNA: TGCAGCGTTGTTCAGGGAGGGCAGCCACAGCATTTT
J gene: TRBJ2-1; V gene: TRBV11-2; clone size: few; D gene: TRBD2; CDR3 protein: CVRSFSGPLDNEQFF; CDR3 DNA: TGTGTCAGGAGCTTTAGCGGGCCACTCGATAATGAGCAGTTCTTC
J gene: TRBJ2-7; V gene: TRBV5-1; clone size: NA; D gene: NA; CDR3 protein: CASSFGRVDKQYF; CDR3 DNA: TGCGCCAGCAGCTTCGGCAGGGTAGACAAGCAGTACTTC
J gene: TRBJ2-6; V gene: TRBV4-1; clone size: NA; D gene: NA; CDR3 protein: CVSSQVGANVPTF; CDR3 DNA: TGCGTCAGCAGCCAAGTTGGGGCCAATGTCCCGACTTTC
J gene: TRBJ2-1; V gene: TRBV7-3; clone size: NA; D gene: NA; CDR3 protein: CASSLGPSSCNEQSF; CDR3 DNA: TGTGCCAGCAGCTTAGGCCCGAGCTCCTGCAATGAGCAGTCCTTC
J gene: TRBJ2-2; V gene: TRBV11-2; clone size: NA; D gene: NA; CDR3 protein: CATSLDHRGRDTGELFF; CDR3 DNA: TGTGCCACCAGCTTAGATCATCGGGGTAGAGACACCGGGGAGCTGTTCTTT
J gene: TRBJ2-3; V gene: TRBV7-9; clone size: NA; D gene: NA; CDR3 protein: CASSSSQYTDTQYF; CDR3 DNA: TGTGCCAGCAGCTCAAGTCAATACACAGATACGCAGTATTTT
J gene: TRBJ2-3; V gene: TRBV6-1; clone size: once; D gene: NA; CDR3 protein: CVSSDAREKAPQYF; CDR3 DNA: TGTGTCAGCAGTGATGCGAGGGAAAAGGCGCCCCAGTATTTT
J gene: TRBJ2-7; V gene: TRBV28; clone size: NA; D gene: TRBD1; CDR3 protein: CASNSGTDVSYEKYF; CDR3 DNA: TGTGCCAGCAACTCCGGGACAGATGTCTCATACGAGAAGTACTTC
J gene: TRBJ2-3; V gene: TRBV11-3; clone size: NA; D gene: NA; CDR3 protein: CASSSPSGGLGGDMQYF; CDR3 DNA: TGTGCCAGCAGCTCCCCCTCCGGGGGCCTAGGGGGGGATATGCAGTATTTT
J gene: TRBJ2-7; V gene: TRBV11-2; clone size: NA; D gene: NA; CDR3 protein: CASSQNSLSSGRKHEQYF; CDR3 DNA: TGTGCCAGTAGTCAAAACTCCCTGAGTAGCGGTAGGAAACACGAGCAGTACTTC
J gene: TRBJ2-1; V gene: TRBV7-3; clone size: NA; D gene: TRBD2; CDR3 protein: CASSPTSGRINEQFF; CDR3 DNA: TGTGCCAGCAGCCCCACTAGCGGGAGAATCAATGAGCAGTTCTTC
J gene: TRBJ1-2; V gene: TRBV6-6; clone size: NA; D gene: NA; CDR3 protein: CASIEVPAGGGYGYTF; CDR3 DNA: TGTGCCAGCATCGAAGTTCCGGCCGGAGGAGGATATGGCTACACCTTC
J gene: TRBJ2-3; V gene: TRBV14; clone size: many; D gene: NA; CDR3 protein: CASTNGVNVADTQYF; CDR3 DNA: TGTGCCAGCACTAACGGGGTTAACGTGGCAGATACGCAGTATTTT
J gene: TRBJ2-1; V gene: TRBV14; clone size: NA; D gene: NA; CDR3 protein: CASSPRTVLGYNGQIF; CDR3 DNA: TGTGCCAGCAGCCCTAGGACAGTGTTGGGGTACAATGGGCAGATCTTC
J gene: TRBJ1-2; V gene: TRBV19; clone size: NA; D gene: NA; CDR3 protein: CAIRDYNYGYTF; CDR3 DNA: TGTGCCATTAGGGACTACAACTATGGCTACACCTTC
J gene: TRBJ2-7; V gene: TRBV6-5; clone size: NA; D gene: TRBD1; CDR3 protein: CASNAGTGRYDQYF; CDR3 DNA: TGTGCCAGCAATGCCGGGACAGGACGCTACGATCAGTACTTC
J gene: TRBJ2-2; V gene: TRBV11-1; clone size: once; D gene: NA; CDR3 protein: CVCSYTGPFSGELFF; CDR3 DNA: TGTGTCTGCAGTTATACAGGACCTTTCTCCGGGGAGCTGTTTTTT
J gene: TRBJ1-2; V gene: TRBV29-1; clone size: NA; D gene: NA; CDR3 protein: CSVSGQGASNYGYTF; CDR3 DNA: TGCAGCGTGTCGGGACAAGGGGCCAGCAACTATGGCTACACCTTC